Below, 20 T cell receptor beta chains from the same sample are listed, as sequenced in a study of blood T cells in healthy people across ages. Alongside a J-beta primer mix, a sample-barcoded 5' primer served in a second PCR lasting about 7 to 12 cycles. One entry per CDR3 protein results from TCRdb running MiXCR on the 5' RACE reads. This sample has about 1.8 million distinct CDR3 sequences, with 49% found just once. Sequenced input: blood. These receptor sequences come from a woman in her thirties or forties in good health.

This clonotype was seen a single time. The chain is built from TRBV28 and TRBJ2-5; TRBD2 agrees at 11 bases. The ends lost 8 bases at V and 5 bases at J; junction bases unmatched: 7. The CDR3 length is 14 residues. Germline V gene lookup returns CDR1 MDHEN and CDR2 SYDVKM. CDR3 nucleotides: TGTGCCAGCCGTAGCGGGGGGGCCGTCGAGACCCAGTACTTC. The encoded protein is CASRSGGAVETQYF.

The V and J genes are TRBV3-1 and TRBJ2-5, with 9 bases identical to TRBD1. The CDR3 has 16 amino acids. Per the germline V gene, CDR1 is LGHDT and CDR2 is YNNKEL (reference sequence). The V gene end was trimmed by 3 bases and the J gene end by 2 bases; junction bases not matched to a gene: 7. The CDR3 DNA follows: TGTGCCAGCAGCCAGAGACAGGGGGGACGGCAAGAGACCCAGTACTTC. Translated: CASSQRQGGRQETQYF.

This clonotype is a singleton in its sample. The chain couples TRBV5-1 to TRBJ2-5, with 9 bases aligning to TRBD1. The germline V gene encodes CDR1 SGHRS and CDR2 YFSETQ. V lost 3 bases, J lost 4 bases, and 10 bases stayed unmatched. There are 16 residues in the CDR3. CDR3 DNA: TGCGCCAGCAGCTCAGCTCTGGGACAGGGTCGAGAGACCCAGTACTTC. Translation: CASSSALGQGRETQYF.

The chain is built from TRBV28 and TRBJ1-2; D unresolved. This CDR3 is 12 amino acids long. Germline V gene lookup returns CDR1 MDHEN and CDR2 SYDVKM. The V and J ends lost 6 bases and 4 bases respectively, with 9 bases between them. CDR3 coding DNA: TGTGCCAGCAGCCGCTCTCCCTATGGCTACACCTTC. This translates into CASSRSPYGYTF.

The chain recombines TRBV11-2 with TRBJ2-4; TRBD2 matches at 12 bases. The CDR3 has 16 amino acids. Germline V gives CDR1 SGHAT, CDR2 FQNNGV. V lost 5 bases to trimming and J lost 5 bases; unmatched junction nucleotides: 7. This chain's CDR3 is CASSPRTSGAQNIQYF. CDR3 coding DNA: TGTGCCAGCAGCCCCCGGACTAGCGGGGCACAAAACATTCAGTACTTC.

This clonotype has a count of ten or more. The CDR3: CASSPRPNTDTQYF. As DNA, the CDR3 is TGCGCCAGCAGTCCCCGGCCAAACACAGATACGCAGTATTTT. The chain uses TRBV5-1 and TRBJ2-3, with D hard to call. The CDR3 contains 14 residues. From germline, CDR1 is SGHRS and CDR2 YFSETQ. Trimming cost V 5 bases and J 2 bases, with 12 bases left between them.

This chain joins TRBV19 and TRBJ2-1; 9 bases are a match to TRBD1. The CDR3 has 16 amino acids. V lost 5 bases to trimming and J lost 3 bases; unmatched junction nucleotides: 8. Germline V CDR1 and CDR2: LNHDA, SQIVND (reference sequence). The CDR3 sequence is CASSAPGTGRYNEQFF. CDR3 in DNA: TGTGCCAGTAGTGCCCCCGGGACAGGGCGCTACAATGAGCAGTTCTTC.

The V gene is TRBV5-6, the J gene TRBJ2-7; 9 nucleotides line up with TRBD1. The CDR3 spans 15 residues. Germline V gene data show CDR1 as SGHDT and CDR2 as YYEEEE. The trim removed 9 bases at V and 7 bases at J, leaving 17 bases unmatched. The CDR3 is CATRRGQGFYNEQYF. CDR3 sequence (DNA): TGTGCCACACGCCGTGGACAGGGGTTCTACAATGAGCAGTACTTC.

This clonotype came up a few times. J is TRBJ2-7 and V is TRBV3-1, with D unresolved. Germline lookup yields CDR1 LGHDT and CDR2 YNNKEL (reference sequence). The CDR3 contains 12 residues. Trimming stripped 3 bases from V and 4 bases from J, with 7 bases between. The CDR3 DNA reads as TGTGCCAGCAGCCAGGTTTTTTACGAGCAGTACTTC. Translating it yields CASSQVFYEQYF.

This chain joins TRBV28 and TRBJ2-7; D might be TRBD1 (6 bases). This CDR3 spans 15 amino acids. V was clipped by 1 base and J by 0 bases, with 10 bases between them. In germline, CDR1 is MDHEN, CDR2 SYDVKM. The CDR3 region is CASSLSGALSYEQYF. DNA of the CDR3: TGTGCCAGCAGTTTATCAGGGGCGCTCTCCTACGAGCAGTACTTC.

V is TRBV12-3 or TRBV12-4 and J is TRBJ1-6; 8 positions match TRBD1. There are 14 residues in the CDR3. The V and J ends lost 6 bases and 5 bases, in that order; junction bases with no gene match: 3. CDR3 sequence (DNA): TGTGCCAGCAGCGAGACAGGGGATAATTCACCCCTCCACTTT. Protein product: CASSETGDNSPLHF.

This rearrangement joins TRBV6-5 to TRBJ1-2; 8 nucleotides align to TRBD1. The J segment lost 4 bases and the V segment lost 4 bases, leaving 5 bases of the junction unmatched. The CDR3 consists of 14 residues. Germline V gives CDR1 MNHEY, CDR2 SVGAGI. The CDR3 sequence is CASSSDRGFYGYTF. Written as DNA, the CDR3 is TGTGCCAGCAGTTCCGACAGGGGTTTCTATGGCTACACCTTC.

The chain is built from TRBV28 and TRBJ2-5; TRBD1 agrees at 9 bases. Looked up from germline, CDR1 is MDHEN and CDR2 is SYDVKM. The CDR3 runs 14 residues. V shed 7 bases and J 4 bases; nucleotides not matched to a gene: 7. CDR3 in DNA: TGTGCCAGCAATACAGGGGGCAGAGGAGAGACCCAGTACTTC. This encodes CASNTGGRGETQYF. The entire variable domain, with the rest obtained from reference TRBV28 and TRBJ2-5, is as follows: DVKVTQSSRYLVKRTGEKVFLECVQDMDHENMFWYRQDPGLGLRLIYFSYDVKMKEKGDIPEGYSVSREKKERFSLILESASTNQTSMYLCASNTGGRGETQYFGPGTRLLVL.

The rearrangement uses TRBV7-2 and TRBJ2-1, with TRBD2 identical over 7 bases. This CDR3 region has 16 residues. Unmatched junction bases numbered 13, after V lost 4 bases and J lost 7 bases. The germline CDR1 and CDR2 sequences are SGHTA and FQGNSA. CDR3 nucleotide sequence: TGTGCCAGCAGCTGGGCAGGTATGGGCGGGGGAAATGAGCAGTTCTTC. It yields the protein CASSWAGMGGGNEQFF.

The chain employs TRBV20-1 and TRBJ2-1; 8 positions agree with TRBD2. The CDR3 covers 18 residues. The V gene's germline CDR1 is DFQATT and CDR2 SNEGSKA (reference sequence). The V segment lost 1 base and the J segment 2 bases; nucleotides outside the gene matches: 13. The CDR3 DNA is TGCAGTGCTAGAGGGTCCTTTTTCGCGGGGGGCACCTACAATGAGCAGTTCTTC. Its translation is CSARGSFFAGGTYNEQFF.

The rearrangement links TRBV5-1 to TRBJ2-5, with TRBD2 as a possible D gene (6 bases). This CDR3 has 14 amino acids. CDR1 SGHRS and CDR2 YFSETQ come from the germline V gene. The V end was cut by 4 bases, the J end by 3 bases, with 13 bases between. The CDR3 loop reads CASSKGGDKETQYF. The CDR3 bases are TGCGCCAGCAGCAAGGGCGGGGATAAAGAGACCCAGTACTTC.

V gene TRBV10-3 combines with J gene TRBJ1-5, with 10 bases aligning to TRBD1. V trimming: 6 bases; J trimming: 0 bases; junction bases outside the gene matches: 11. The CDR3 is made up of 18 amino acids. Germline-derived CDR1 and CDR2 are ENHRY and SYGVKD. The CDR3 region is CAISADRGQVGSNQPQHF. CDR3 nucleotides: TGTGCCATCAGCGCAGACAGGGGGCAAGTCGGTAGCAATCAGCCCCAGCATTTT.

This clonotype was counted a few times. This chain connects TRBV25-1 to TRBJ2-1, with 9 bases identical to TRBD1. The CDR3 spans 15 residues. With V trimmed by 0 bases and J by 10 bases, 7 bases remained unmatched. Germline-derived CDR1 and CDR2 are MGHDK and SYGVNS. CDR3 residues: CASSEYTGGRKEQFF. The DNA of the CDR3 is TGTGCCAGCAGTGAATATACAGGGGGCAGGAAAGAGCAGTTCTTC.

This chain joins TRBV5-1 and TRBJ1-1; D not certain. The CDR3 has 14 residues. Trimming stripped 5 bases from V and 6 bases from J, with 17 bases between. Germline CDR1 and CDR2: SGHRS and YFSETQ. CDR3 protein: CASRDSSVTAEAFF. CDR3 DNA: TGCGCCAGCAGGGATTCCTCGGTTACAGCTGAAGCTTTCTTT.

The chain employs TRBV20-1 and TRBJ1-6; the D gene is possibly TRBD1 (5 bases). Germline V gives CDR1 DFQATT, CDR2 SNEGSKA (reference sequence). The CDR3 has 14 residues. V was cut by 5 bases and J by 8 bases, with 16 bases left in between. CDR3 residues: CSAPGYQGDSPLHF. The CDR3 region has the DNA TGCAGTGCTCCCGGTTACCAGGGAGATTCACCCCTCCACTTT.